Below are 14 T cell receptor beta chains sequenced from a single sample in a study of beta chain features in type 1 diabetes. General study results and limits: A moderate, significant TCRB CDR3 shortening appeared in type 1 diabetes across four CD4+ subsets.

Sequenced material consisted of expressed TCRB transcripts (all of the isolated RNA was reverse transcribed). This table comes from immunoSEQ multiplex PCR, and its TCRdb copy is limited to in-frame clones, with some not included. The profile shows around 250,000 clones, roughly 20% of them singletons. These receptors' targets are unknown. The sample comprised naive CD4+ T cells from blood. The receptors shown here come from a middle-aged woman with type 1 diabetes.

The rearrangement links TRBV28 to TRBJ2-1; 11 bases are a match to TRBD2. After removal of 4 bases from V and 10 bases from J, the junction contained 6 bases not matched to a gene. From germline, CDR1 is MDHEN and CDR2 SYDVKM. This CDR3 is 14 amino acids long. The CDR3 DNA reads TGTGCCAGCAGTTACCTAGCGGGAGGCGGGGAGCAGTTCTTC. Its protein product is CASSYLAGGGEQFF. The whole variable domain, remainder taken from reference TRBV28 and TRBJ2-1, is DVKVTQSSRYLVKRTGEKVFLECVQDMDHENMFWYRQDPGLGLRLIYFSYDVKMKEKGDIPEGYSVSREKKERFSLILESASTNQTSMYLCASSYLAGGGEQFFGPGTRLTVL.

The CDR3 bases are TGTGCCAGCAGTTTCCTAGCGGGGTTTAGCACAGATACGCAGTATTTT. Protein product: CASSFLAGFSTDTQYF. This chain connects TRBV27 to TRBJ2-3; 9 bases are shared with TRBD2. Germline V gene data show CDR1 as MNHEY and CDR2 as SMNVEV (reference sequence). The ends lost 3 bases at V and 0 bases at J; junction bases unmatched: 4. This CDR3 contains 16 residues.

The chain's CDR3 is CASSPRPGNTEAFF. The DNA for the CDR3 is TGTGCCAGCAGTCCCAGACCGGGGAACACTGAAGCTTTCTTT. The chain has TRBV5-6 and TRBJ1-1, with D unresolved. There are 14 residues in the CDR3. CDR1 SGHDT and CDR2 YYEEEE come from the germline V gene. The V end lost 5 bases, the J end lost 1 base, and 12 bases lay between the germline ends.

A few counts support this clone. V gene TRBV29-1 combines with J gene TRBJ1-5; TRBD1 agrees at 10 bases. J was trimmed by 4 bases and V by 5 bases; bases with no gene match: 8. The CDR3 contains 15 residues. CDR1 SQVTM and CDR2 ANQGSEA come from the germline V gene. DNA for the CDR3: TGCAGCGTTAGATTGGGGACAGGGGCAAATCAGCCCCAGCATTTT. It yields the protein CSVRLGTGANQPQHF.

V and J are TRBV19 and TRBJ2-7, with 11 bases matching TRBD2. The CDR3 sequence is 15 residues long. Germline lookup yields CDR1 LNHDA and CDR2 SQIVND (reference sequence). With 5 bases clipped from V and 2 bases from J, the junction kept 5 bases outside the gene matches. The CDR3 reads CASSAGTSGAYEQYF. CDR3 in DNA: TGTGCCAGTAGTGCCGGGACTAGCGGAGCCTACGAGCAGTACTTC.

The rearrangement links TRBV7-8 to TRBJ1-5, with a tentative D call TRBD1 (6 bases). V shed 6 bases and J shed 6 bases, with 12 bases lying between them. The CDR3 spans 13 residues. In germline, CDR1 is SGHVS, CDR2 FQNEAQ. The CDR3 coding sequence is TGTGCCAGCAGTTTACAGGGCCTTCAGCCCCAGCATTTT. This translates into CASSLQGLQPQHF.

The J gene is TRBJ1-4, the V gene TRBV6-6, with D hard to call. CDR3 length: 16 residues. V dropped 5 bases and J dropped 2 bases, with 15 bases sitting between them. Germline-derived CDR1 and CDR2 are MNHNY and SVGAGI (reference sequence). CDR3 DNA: TGTGCCAGCAGTCGGGAAAGGGTGATGACTAATGAAAAACTGTTTTTT. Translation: CASSRERVMTNEKLFF.

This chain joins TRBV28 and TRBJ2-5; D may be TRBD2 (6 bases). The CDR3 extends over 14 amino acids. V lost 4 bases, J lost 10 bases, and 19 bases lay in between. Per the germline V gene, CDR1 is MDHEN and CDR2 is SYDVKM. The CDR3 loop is CASSSSWGEIGQYF. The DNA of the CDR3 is TGTGCCAGCAGTTCCTCCTGGGGGGAGATTGGCCAGTACTTC.

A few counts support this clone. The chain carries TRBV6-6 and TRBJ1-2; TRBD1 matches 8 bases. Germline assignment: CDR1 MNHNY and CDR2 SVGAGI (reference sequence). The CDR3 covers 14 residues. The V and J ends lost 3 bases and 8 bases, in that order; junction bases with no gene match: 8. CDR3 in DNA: TGTGCCAGCAGTTATTTGGACAGGGAATACGGCTACACCTTC. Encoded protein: CASSYLDREYGYTF.

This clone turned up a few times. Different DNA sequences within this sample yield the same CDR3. CDR3 in amino acids: CASSLGRETQYF. The CDR3 nucleotides are TGTGCCAGCAGCTTAGGGAGGGAGACCCAGTACTTC. V and J are TRBV7-2 and TRBJ2-5, with a weak D call TRBD2 (5 bases). The germline CDR1 and CDR2 sequences are SGHTA and FQGNSA. CDR3 length: 12 residues. Trimming shortened V by 1 base and J by 5 bases, and 5 bases separated the two germline ends. The full variable domain, rest sourced from reference TRBV7-2 and TRBJ2-5, is GAGVSQSPSNKVTEKGKDVELRCDPISGHTALYWYRQSLGQGLEFLIYFQGNSAPDKSGLPSDRFSAERTGGSVSTLTIQRTQQEDSAVYLCASSLGRETQYFGPGTRLLVL.

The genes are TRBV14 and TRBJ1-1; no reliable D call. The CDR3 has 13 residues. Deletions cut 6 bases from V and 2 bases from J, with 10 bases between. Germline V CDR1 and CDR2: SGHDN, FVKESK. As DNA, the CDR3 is TGTGCCAGCAGGAAAACAGATAACACTGAAGCTTTCTTT. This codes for CASRKTDNTEAFF.

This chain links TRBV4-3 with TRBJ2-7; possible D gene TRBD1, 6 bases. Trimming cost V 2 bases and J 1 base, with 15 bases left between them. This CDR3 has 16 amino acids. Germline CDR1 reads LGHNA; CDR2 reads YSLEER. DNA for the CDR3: TGCGCCAGCAGCCAACACACAAGAGACAGGTCCTACGAGCAGTACTTC. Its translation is CASSQHTRDRSYEQYF.

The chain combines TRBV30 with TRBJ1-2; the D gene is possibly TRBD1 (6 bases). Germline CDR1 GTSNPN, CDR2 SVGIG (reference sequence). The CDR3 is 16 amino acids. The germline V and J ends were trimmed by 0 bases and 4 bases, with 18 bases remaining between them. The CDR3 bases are TGTGCCTGGAGTGTAAATAGGGGGAGTGAATCCTATGGCTACACCTTC. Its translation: CAWSVNRGSESYGYTF.

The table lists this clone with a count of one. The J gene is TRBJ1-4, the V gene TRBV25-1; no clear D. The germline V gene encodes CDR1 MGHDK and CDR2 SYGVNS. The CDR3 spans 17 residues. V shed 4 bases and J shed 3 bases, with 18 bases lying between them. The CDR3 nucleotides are TGTGCCAGCAGTGGGCACTTAGGGAGAGGAGCTAATGAAAAACTGTTTTTT. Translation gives CASSGHLGRGANEKLFF.